This T cell receptor beta chain was recovered during a study of cytomegalovirus exposure and HLA in healthy donors. Study context: There were 85 million or so unique TCRs (from HLA-typed donors) in an early data release. General study points: There were approximately 150 TCR beta chains listed as cytomegalovirus-associated. Among CMV-associated TCR beta chains, most appeared HLA-restricted in a later analysis.

Germline CDR1 is GTSNPN and CDR2 is SVGIG (reference sequence). The CDR3 consists of 13 residues. Trimming took 2 bases from V and 8 from J; bases not matched to a gene: 3. In the case of this clone: Its antigen is not identified.

60 Vbeta and 13 Jbeta primers were used in PCR. Clones were read by immunoSEQ multiplex PCR, and TCRdb kept only the in-frame ones, dropping some. The table includes about 100,000 clones, 70% to 85% detected once. This TCR was recovered from a middle-aged woman in good health and CMV-seronegative. J is TRBJ2-2 and V is TRBV30, with 9 nucleotides matching TRBD2. The sample consisted of PBMCs. CDR3 bases: TGTGCCTGGAGTATCCTAGCGGGGGGGGAGCTGTTTTTT. It yields the protein CAWSILAGGELFF.